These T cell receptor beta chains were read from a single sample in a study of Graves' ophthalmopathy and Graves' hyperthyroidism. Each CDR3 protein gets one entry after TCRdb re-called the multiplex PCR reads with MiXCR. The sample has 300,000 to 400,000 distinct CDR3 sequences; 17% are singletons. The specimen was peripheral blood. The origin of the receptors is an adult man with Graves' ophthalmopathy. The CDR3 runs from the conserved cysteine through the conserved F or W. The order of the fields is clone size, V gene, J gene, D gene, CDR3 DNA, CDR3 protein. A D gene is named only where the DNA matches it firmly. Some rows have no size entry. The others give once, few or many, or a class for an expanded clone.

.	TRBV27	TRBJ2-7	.	TGTGCCACCTCGGTAGCGGAGGGGACCGAGCAGTACTTC	CATSVAEGTEQYF
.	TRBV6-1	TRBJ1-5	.	TGTGCCAGCAGCACAGGAGGGATGAATAGCAATCAGCCCCAGCATTTT	CASSTGGMNSNQPQHF
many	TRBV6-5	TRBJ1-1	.	TGTGCCAGCACCCGAGGGGACACTGAAGCTTTCTTT	CASTRGDTEAFF
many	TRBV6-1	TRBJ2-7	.	TGTGCCAGCAGTGAATATGTCTCCTACGAGCAGTACTTC	CASSEYVSYEQYF
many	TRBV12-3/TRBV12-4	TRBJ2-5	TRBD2	TGTGCCAGCAGTTTAGCTAGCGGGCATTCGGCTGGGGAGACCCAGTACTTC	CASSLASGHSAGETQYF
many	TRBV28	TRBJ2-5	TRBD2	TGTGCCAGCAGTTTAGGGGGGGAAGAGACCCAGTACTTC	CASSLGGEETQYF
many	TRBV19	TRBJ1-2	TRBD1	TGTGCCAGTACGGACAGGGCGGGGAGCTATGGCTACACCTTC	CASTDRAGSYGYTF
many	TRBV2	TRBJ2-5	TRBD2	TGTGCCAGGGGCGGCTCTAGCGGCCAACAAGAGGCCCAGTACTTC	CARGGSSGQQEAQYF
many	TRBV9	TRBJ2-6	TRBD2	TGTGCCAGCAGCGCGCGGGAGGGGGAACATCTCTCTGGGGCCAACGTCCTGACTTTC	CASSAREGEHLSGANVLTF
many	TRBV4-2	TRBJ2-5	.	TGTGCCAGCAGCCAAGTCGTGCAGGGGGGTGTTGAGACCCAGTACTTC	CASSQVVQGGVETQYF
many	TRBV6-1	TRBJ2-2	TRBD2	TGTGCCAGCAGTGAAGAACCGGGTTGGCTAGCGGGAGTTTACGGGGAGCTGTTTTTT	CASSEEPGWLAGVYGELFF
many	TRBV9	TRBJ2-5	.	TGTGCCAGCAGCGCCGTTGCCCGGGGCGCCCAAGAGACCCAGTACTTC	CASSAVARGAQETQYF
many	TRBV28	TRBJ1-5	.	TGTGCCAGCAGTTTATATCAGCCAGGGAATCAGCCCCAGCATTTT	CASSLYQPGNQPQHF
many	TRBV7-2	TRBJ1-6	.	TGTGCCAGCCAAGAGAGGGTAGGAAATTATTCACCCCTCCACTTT	CASQERVGNYSPLHF
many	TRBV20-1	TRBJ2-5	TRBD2	TGCAGTGTTGCCAGAGGCGGGGGACCGCAAGAGGCCCAGTACTTC	CSVARGGGPQEAQYF
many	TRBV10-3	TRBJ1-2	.	TGTGCCATCAGTGGCCGGGACACCTATGGCTACACCTTC	CAISGRDTYGYTF
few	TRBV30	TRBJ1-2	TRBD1	TGTGCCTGGAGTAAAGGACAGGGGTTAGGCTATGGCTACACCTTC	CAWSKGQGLGYGYTF
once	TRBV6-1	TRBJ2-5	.	TGTGCCAGCAGTGAAGGTGTAGCTGGAGAGACCCAGTACTTC	CASSEGVAGETQYF
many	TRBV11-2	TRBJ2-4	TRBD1	TGTGCCAGCAGTTCGTACGACAGGGGCAAAAACATTCAGTACTTC	CASSSYDRGKNIQYF
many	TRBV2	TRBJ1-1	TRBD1	TGTGCCAGCAGGGGGGGACAGTCCTCGAACACTGAAGCTTTCTTT	CASRGGQSSNTEAFF
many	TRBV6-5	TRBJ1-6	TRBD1	TGTGCCAGCAGATTAGCGACAGGGTCCAATTCACCCCTCCACTTT	CASRLATGSNSPLHF
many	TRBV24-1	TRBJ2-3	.	TGTGCCACCAGTGTGGGCAGCACAGATACGCAGTATTTT	CATSVGSTDTQYF
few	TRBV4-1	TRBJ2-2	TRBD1	TGCGCCAGCAGCCAAGTGGGACAGGGGAGGACCGGGGAGCTGTTTTTT	CASSQVGQGRTGELFF
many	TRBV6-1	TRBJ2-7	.	TGTGCCAGCAGTGCGCCGGCCGGCAGCTCCTACGAGCAGTACTTC	CASSAPAGSSYEQYF
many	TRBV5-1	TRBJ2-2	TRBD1	TGCGCCAGCTCTCTCCGGACAGGGATCACCGGGGAGCTGTTTTTT	CASSLRTGITGELFF
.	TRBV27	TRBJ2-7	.	TGTGCCAGCAGACCTACAGGGAGTATCTACGAGCAGTACTTC	CASRPTGSIYEQYF